This TCR beta chain appears in the sequencing data of a study of CD8 T cells in ankylosing spondylitis. Study-level points and caveats: What appeared characteristic of ankylosing spondylitis blood was a TCR beta motif of fewer than ten highly homologous variants.

TCRdb processed the 5' RACE reads anew with MiXCR; each CDR3 protein has one entry. The sample has approximately 500,000 distinct CDR3 sequences; more than 9.5% are singletons. A few counts support this clonotype. The target antigen is unknown. The CDR3 runs 15 residues. CDR1 is SGHRS and CDR2 is YFSETQ in the germline V gene. Trimming cost V 0 bases and J 2 bases, with 8 bases left between them. The sequence was collected from a male donor with ankylosing spondylitis. The chain combines TRBV5-1 with TRBJ2-2; tentatively, D is TRBD1 (6 bases). Input material: blood, either unsorted or a sorted T cell fraction (not recorded which). CDR3: CASSLADRNTGELFF. CDR3 coding DNA: TGCGCCAGCAGCTTGGCGGACAGAAACACCGGGGAGCTGTTTTTT.